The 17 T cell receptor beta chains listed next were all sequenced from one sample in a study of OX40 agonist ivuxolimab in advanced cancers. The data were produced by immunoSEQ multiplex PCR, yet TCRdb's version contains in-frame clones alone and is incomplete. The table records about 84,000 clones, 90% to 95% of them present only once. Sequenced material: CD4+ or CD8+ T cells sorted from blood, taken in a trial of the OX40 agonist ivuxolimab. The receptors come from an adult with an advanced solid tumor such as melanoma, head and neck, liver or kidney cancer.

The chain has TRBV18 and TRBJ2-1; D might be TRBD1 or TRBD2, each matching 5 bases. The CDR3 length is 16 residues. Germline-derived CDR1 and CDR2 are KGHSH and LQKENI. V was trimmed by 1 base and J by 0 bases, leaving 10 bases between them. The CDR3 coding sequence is TGTGCCAGCTCACCACGAGGGGCAAGCTCCTACAATGAGCAGTTCTTC. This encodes CASSPRGASSYNEQFF.

DNA of the CDR3: TGTGCCAGCAGCTTAGGGATAGGACTGGAGACCCAGTACTTC. It encodes CASSLGIGLETQYF. This rearrangement joins TRBV7-9 to TRBJ2-5, with D maybe TRBD2 (5 bases). The germline gives CDR1 SEHNR, CDR2 FQNEAQ (reference sequence). CDR3 size: 14 residues. V was cut by 1 base and J by 5 bases, with 11 bases left in between.

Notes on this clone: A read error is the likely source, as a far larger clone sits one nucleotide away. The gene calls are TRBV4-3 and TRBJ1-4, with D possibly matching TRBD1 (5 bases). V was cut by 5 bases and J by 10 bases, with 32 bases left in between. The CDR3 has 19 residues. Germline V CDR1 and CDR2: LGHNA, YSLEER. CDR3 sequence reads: CASSLMPPGLLNVRGKLFF. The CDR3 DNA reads TGCGCCAGCAGCTTGATGCCCCCCGGGCTTCTGAATGTTAGGGGAAAACTGTTTTTT.

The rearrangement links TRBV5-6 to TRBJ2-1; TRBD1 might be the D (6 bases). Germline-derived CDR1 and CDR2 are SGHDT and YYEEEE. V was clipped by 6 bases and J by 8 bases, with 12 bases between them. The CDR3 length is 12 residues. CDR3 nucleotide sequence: TGTGCCAGCACGCTCAGGGGCCATGAGCAGTTCTTC. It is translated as CASTLRGHEQFF.

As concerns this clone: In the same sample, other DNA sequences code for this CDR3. The CDR3 loop is CASSPNLGAETNEKLFF. The CDR3 bases are TGTGCCAGCAGCCCGAACTTAGGGGCAGAAACTAATGAAAAACTGTTTTTT. The chain recombines TRBV7-8 with TRBJ1-4, with D maybe TRBD1 (5 bases). CDR3 size: 17 residues. V was cut by 5 bases and J by 1 base, with 17 bases left in between. Germline loops: CDR1 SGHVS, CDR2 FQNEAQ.

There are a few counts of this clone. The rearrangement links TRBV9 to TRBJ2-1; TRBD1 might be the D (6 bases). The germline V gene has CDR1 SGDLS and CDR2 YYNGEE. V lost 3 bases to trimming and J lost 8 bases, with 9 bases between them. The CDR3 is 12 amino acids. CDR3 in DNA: TGTGCCAGCAGCGACCACAGGGATGAGCAGTTCTTC. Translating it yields CASSDHRDEQFF.

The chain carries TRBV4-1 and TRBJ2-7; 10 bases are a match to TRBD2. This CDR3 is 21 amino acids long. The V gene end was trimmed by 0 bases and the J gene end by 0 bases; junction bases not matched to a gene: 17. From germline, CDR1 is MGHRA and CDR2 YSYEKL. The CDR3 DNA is TGCGCCAGCAGCCAAGATAGGACAGTTGGGGGACTAGCGCACCTCTCCTACGAGCAGTACTTC. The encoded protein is CASSQDRTVGGLAHLSYEQYF.

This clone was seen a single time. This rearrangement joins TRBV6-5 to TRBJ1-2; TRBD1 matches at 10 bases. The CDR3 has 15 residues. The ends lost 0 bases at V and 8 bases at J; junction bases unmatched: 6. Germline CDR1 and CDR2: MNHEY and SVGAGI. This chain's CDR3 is CASSYSGTGVFGYTF. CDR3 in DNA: TGTGCCAGCAGTTACTCAGGGACAGGGGTCTTCGGCTACACCTTC.

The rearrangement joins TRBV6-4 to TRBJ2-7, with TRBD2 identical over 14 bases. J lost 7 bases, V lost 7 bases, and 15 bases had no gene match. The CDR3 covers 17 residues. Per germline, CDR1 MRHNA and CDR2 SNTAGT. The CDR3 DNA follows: TGTGCCAGCACCCCGGGACTAGCGGGAGCCCATCTGGGGGAGCAGTACTTC. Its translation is CASTPGLAGAHLGEQYF.

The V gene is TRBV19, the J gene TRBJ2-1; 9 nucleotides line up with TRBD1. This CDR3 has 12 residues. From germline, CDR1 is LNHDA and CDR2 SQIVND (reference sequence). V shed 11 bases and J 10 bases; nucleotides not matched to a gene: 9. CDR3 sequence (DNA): TGTGCCGTCGAGGGACAGGGTGGGGAGCAGTTCTTC. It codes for CAVEGQGGEQFF.

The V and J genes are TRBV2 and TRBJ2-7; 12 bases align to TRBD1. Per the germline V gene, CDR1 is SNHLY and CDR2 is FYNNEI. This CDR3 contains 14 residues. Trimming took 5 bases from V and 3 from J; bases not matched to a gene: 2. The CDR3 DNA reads TGTGCCAGCAGTTGGGACAGGGGGCTCTACGAGCAGTACTTC. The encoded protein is CASSWDRGLYEQYF.

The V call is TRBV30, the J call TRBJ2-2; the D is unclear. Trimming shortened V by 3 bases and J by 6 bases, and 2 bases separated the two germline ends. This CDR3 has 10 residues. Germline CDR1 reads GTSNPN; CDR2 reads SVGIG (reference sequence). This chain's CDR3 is CAWRAGELFF. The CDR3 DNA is TGTGCCTGGAGGGCCGGGGAGCTGTTTTTT.

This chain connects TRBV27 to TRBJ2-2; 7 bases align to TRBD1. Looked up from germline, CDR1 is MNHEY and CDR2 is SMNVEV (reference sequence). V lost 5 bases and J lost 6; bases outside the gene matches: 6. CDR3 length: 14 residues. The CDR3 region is CASSPSGGAGELFF. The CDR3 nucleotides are TGTGCCAGCAGTCCTTCAGGGGGAGCCGGGGAGCTGTTTTTT.

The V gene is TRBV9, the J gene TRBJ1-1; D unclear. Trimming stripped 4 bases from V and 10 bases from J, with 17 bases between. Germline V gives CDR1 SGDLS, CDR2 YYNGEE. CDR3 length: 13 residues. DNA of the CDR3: TGTGCCAGCAGCTCCCCAAAGCTGGTCGGAGCTTTCTTT. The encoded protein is CASSSPKLVGAFF.

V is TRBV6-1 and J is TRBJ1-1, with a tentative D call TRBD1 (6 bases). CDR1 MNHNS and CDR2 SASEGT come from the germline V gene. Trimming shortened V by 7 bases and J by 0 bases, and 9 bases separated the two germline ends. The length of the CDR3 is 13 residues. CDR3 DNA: TGTGCCAGCACGGACAGTTTGAACACTGAAGCTTTCTTT. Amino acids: CASTDSLNTEAFF.

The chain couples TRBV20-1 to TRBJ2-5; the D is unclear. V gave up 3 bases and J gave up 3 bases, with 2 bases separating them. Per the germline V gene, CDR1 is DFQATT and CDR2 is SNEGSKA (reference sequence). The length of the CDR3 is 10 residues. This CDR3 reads CSASEETQYF. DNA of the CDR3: TGCAGTGCTAGTGAAGAGACCCAGTACTTC.

The CDR3 sequence: CASSRPSYEQYF. CDR3 nucleotides: TGTGCCAGCAGCCGGCCCTCCTACGAGCAGTACTTC. The chain employs TRBV6-5 and TRBJ2-7; D remains unclear. V lost 6 bases and J lost 0, with 6 bases in between. This CDR3 spans 12 amino acids. Per germline, CDR1 MNHEY and CDR2 SVGAGI.